The 4 T cell receptor beta chains below were found in one sample sequenced in a study of blood T cell repertoires in COVID-19. Produced via immunoSEQ multiplex PCR; TCRdb's table is partial and in-frame only. The data show about 230,000 clones, 81% seen once. Sample: peripheral blood. All receptors derive from an elderly woman with acute or convalescent COVID-19.

The rearrangement uses TRBV28 and TRBJ1-4; possible D gene TRBD1, 5 bases. Germline lookup yields CDR1 MDHEN and CDR2 SYDVKM. V shed 6 bases and J shed 8 bases, with 19 bases lying between them. This CDR3 has 15 amino acids. The CDR3 loop is CASRTNREGWEKLFF. The CDR3 DNA sequence: TGTGCCAGCAGGACTAACCGGGAGGGGTGGGAAAAACTGTTTTTT.

The J gene is TRBJ2-7, the V gene TRBV4-2, with D hard to call. Germline loops: CDR1 LGHNA, CDR2 YNFKEQ. This CDR3 region has 15 residues. V was trimmed by 1 base and J by 0 bases, leaving 10 bases between them. The chain's CDR3 is CASSQGGGSSYEQYF. As DNA, the CDR3 is TGTGCCAGCAGCCAAGGCGGCGGCAGCTCCTACGAGCAGTACTTC.

The chain couples TRBV6-5 to TRBJ1-2; D is possibly TRBD1 (5 bases). The CDR3 contains 13 residues. Trimming pared 2 bases from V and 6 bases from J, leaving 10 bases between. CDR1 MNHEY and CDR2 SVGAGI come from the germline V gene. In nucleotides, the CDR3 is TGTGCCAGCAGTTACAGGGCAGGGCATGGCTACACCTTC. Encoded protein: CASSYRAGHGYTF.

V gene TRBV11-2 combines with J gene TRBJ2-5; a possible D gene is TRBD1 (6 bases). Trimming took 5 bases from V and 2 from J, leaving 15 bases between them. The CDR3 extends over 15 amino acids. Per germline, CDR1 SGHAT and CDR2 FQNNGV. CDR3 loop: CASSAPGHLQETQYF. The CDR3 DNA is TGTGCCAGCAGCGCCCCGGGACACCTTCAAGAGACCCAGTACTTC.